Sequencing of this TCR beta chain was carried out in a study of T cells in Graves' hyperthyroidism and ophthalmopathy. Researchers amplified the TCR beta CDR3 regions from RNA transcripts. First-round RT-PCR of the TCR CDR3 relied on the HTBI primer set. TCRdb re-analysed the multiplex PCR reads in MiXCR, keeping a single row per CDR3 protein. This sample yields approximately 600,000 distinct CDR3 sequences, of which less than 25% are seen a single time; around a third belongs to the top ten. This clonotype occurred a few times. Uncontrolled infection, other autoimmune disease, pregnancy or lactation barred patients from enrollment. Germline CDR1 reads MGHRA; CDR2 reads YSYEKL. The CDR3 is made up of 18 amino acids. V was pared by 3 bases and J by 0 bases, with 15 bases between.

This TCR came from a young man with Graves' ophthalmopathy. Sequencing input: blood. The genes are TRBV4-1 and TRBJ1-6; D perhaps matches TRBD1 (5 bases). The DNA of the CDR3 is TGCGCCAGCAGCCATCAGGGACGGTGGAGCTCCTATAATTCACCCCTCCACTTT. Protein product: CASSHQGRWSSYNSPLHF.